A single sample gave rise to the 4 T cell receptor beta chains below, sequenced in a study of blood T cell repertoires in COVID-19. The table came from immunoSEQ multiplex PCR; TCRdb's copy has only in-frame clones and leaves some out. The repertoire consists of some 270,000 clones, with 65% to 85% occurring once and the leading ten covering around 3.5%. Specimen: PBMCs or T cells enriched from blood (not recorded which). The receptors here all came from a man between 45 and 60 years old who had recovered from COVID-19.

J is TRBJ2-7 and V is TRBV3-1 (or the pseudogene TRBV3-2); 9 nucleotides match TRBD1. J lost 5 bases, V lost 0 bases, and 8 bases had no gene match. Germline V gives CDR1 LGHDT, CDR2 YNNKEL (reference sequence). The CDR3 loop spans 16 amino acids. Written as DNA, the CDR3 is TGTGCCAGCAGCCAAGATCCCCGGGACAGGGCCCACGAGCAGTACTTC. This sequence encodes CASSQDPRDRAHEQYF.

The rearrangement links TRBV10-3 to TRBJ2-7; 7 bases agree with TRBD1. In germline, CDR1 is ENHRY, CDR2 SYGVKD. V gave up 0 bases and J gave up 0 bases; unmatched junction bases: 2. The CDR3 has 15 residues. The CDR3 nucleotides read TGTGCCATCAGTGAGTCCCGGGACAGCTCCTACGAGCAGTACTTC. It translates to CAISESRDSSYEQYF.

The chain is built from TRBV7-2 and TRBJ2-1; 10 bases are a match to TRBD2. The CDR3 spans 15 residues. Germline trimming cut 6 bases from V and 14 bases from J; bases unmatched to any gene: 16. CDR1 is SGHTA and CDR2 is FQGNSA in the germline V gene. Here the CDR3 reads CASRKGSKAGGIKFF. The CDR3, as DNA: TGTGCCAGCAGAAAGGGGTCCAAAGCGGGAGGGATAAAGTTCTTC.

The CDR3 DNA is TGTGCCAGTAGTACCAGAGAAGGAGGTAACTATGGCTACACCTTC. As protein: CASSTREGGNYGYTF. The chain couples TRBV19 to TRBJ1-2; no clear D. Germline values: CDR1 LNHDA, CDR2 SQIVND (reference sequence). The CDR3 has 15 residues. Between the trimmed V and J ends, which lost 4 bases and 1 base, there was a span of 13 bases.